This T cell receptor beta chain is drawn from a study of CXCR3-negative and CXCR3-positive naive CD8 T cells. Points from the study as a whole: CXCR3-positive naive cells carried more hydrophobic TRB CDR3s than CXCR3-negative ones.

About this clonotype: What it recognizes is unknown.

CDR3 length: 18 amino acids. Germline V gives CDR1 MDHEN, CDR2 SYDVKM. UMI-labeled TRB cDNA libraries were prepared by 5' RACE. TCRdb reworked the 5' RACE reads into one entry per CDR3 protein, no DNA. The repertoire table contains about 26,000 distinct CDR3 sequences. This chain uses TRBV28 with TRBJ2-3; the D gene TCRdb calls, TRBD2, cannot be checked with no DNA. The TCR was taken from a human donor in good health. Some clones in this sample may be carry-over from other donors' samples. Material for sequencing was naive CXCR3- CD8+ T cells from blood. Subset here: CD45RO-CCR7+CD27+CD95- naive CD8+ T cells lacking CXCR3 (TNR3-). CDR3 loop: CASSLSPGVAGEKDTQYF.